Listed here are 32 T cell receptor beta chains from one sample, sequenced in a study of spatial heterogeneity in lung cancer. Study-wide results and limits: It was found that expanded intratumoral alpha and beta TCR counts tracked tumor mutation counts.

No antigen has been assigned to these receptors. This sample's time point: sample taken at primary tumor resection. Each CDR3 protein is one row after TCRdb ran MiXCR on the 5' RACE reads. The sample carries roughly 4,700 distinct CDR3 sequences, 25% to 40% recorded once. Sequencing used lung tumor tissue, obtained at surgery. Source of these receptors: a male donor with early-stage non-small cell lung cancer.

This clonotype is categorized as medium-sized (0.01 to 0.1%). This chain connects TRBV29-1 to TRBJ1-2; 7 bases agree with TRBD1. J lost 4 bases, V lost 6 bases, and 5 bases had no gene match. Germline CDR1 SQVTM, CDR2 ANQGSEA. The CDR3 length is 12 residues. The CDR3 DNA is TGCAGCGTGCCACAGGGGACCTATGGCTACACCTTC. Its protein product is CSVPQGTYGYTF. The variable domain in full, with the rest retrieved from reference TRBV29-1 and TRBJ1-2, is SAVISQKPSRDICQRGTSLTIQCQVDSQVTMMFWYRQQPGQSLTLIATANQGSEATYESGFVIDKFPISRPNLTFSTLTVSNMSPEDSSIYLCSVPQGTYGYTFGSGTRLTVV.

About this clonotype: The CDR3 end shows no conserved phenylalanine or tryptophan, and so a read error is likely. The gene calls are TRBV2 and TRBJ1-2, with 7 nucleotides matching TRBD1. This CDR3 comprises 14 residues. V shed 2 bases, J shed 3 bases, and the junction held 3 bases outside the gene matches. Germline CDR1 is SNHLY and CDR2 is FYNNEI. The CDR3 DNA follows: TGTGCCAGCAGTGAATGGGGGACAGACTATGGCTACACCTCC. Encoded protein: CASSEWGTDYGYTS.

Judged by abundance, this clonotype is medium-sized. The rearrangement uses TRBV28 and TRBJ2-1; maybe TRBD1 (6 bases). Germline assignment: CDR1 MDHEN and CDR2 SYDVKM. CDR3 length: 16 residues. Trimming removed 2 bases from V and 3 bases from J, with 14 bases in between. Written as DNA, the CDR3 is TGTGCCAGCAGTTTAGAGAAGGGGGTGAACTACAATGAGCAGTTCTTC. Translation: CASSLEKGVNYNEQFF.

A word on this clonotype: Its ends do not fully match the called genes, so a read error is possible. The CDR3 DNA sequence: TGTGCTAGCAGCCGACTAGCGGGGGGTTCAGATACGCAGTATTTT. It specifies CASSRLAGGSDTQYF. The J gene is TRBJ2-3, the V gene TRBV7-7; 13 bases are a match to TRBD2. The CDR3 is 15 amino acids. The V gene's germline CDR1 is SSHAT and CDR2 FNYEAQ (reference sequence).

The rearrangement links TRBV3-1 to TRBJ1-3, with TRBD1 as a possible D gene (5 bases). The ends were cut back, 4 bases at V and 3 bases at J, with 7 bases in the middle. Germline V lookup: CDR1 LGHDT, CDR2 YNNKEL (reference sequence). The length of the CDR3 is 13 residues. The CDR3 bases are TGTGCCAGCAGCCTGGGACTTGGAAACACCATATATTTT. Translated, it gives CASSLGLGNTIYF.

This clonotype is medium-sized within its sample. The genes are TRBV20-1 and TRBJ2-5; 9 nucleotides match TRBD1. Germline CDR1 is DFQATT and CDR2 is SNEGSKA (reference sequence). The CDR3 is 16 residues long. Losses at the gene ends were 6 bases for V and 3 bases for J; bases not matched to a gene: 14. The CDR3 coding sequence is TGCAGTGCCGAAGGGGATACGGGACAGGGAAAAGAGACCCAGTACTTC. Translating gives CSAEGDTGQGKETQYF.

By frequency in the sample, this clonotype is medium-sized. The rearrangement links TRBV28 to TRBJ1-5; D uncertain. Trimming took 6 bases from V and 5 from J, leaving 14 bases between them. Per germline, CDR1 MDHEN and CDR2 SYDVKM. The CDR3 contains 14 residues. The CDR3: CASSPSSGDQPQHF. CDR3 coding DNA: TGTGCCAGCAGCCCAAGCTCTGGGGATCAGCCCCAGCATTTT.

The genes are TRBV7-9 and TRBJ2-5; 10 bases align to TRBD1. From germline, CDR1 is SEHNR and CDR2 FQNEAQ (reference sequence). CDR3 length: 16 amino acids. The V gene end was trimmed by 5 bases and the J gene end by 2 bases; junction bases not matched to a gene: 8. The CDR3 reads CASSPTMDRGQETQYF. CDR3 nucleotides: TGTGCCAGCAGCCCTACCATGGACAGGGGGCAAGAGACCCAGTACTTC. Drawing the rest from reference TRBV7-9 and TRBJ2-5, the complete variable domain is DTGVSQNPRHKITKRGQNVTFRCDPISEHNRLYWYRQTLGQGPEFLTYFQNEAQLEKSRLLSDRFSAERPKGSFSTLEIQRTEQGDSAMYLCASSPTMDRGQETQYFGPGTRLLVL.

A few counts support this clonotype. The V and J genes are TRBV12-3 or TRBV12-4 and TRBJ1-2; no reliable D call. The CDR3 contains 13 residues. Trimming cost V 4 bases and J 3 bases, with 9 bases left between them. The CDR3 bases are TGTGCCAGCAGTTCGACGGAGCACTATGGCTACACCTTC. Its translation is CASSSTEHYGYTF.

By share of the sample, this clonotype is medium-sized. V gene TRBV10-1 combines with J gene TRBJ1-6; tentative D call: TRBD1 (6 bases). V was pared by 3 bases and J by 9 bases, with 12 bases between. The length of the CDR3 is 14 residues. In germline, CDR1 is WNHNN, CDR2 SYGVQD (reference sequence). This chain's CDR3 is CASSEAGDGSPLHF. CDR3 DNA sequence: TGCGCCAGCAGTGAAGCAGGGGATGGTTCACCCCTCCACTTT.

In its sample, this clonotype is medium-sized (0.01 to 0.1%). The rearrangement uses TRBV7-8 and TRBJ2-5, with D perhaps assigned TRBD1 or TRBD2 (5 bases each). V was clipped by 4 bases and J by 3 bases, with 15 bases between them. The CDR3 runs 15 residues. Germline V lookup: CDR1 SGHVS, CDR2 FQNEAQ. The CDR3 sequence is CASSSGTAWEETQYF. CDR3 sequence (DNA): TGTGCCAGCAGCTCCGGGACGGCTTGGGAAGAGACCCAGTACTTC.

By share, this clonotype ranks as medium-sized. The conserved closing phenylalanine or tryptophan is absent in this CDR3, likely reflecting a read error. The DNA is left out, because the CDR3 cannot be placed on it with certainty; the CDR3 is given as TCRdb lists it. The V gene is TRBV10-1, the J gene TRBJ1-1. In germline, CDR1 is WNHNN, CDR2 SYGVQD (reference sequence). The CDR3 is 9 residues long, counting both termini. CDR3 sequence: CASSGTHGG.

This clonotype is classed as medium-sized. This sequence joins TRBV28 and TRBJ2-5, with 8 bases identical to TRBD2. With V trimmed by 10 bases and J by 4 bases, 14 bases remained unmatched. In germline, CDR1 is MDHEN, CDR2 SYDVKM. The CDR3 is 15 residues long. In DNA form, the CDR3 reads TGTGCCACCGCCCCGGGGGGGGGGCTGGGAGAGACCCAGTACTTC. As protein: CATAPGGGLGETQYF. Variable domain in full (rest from reference TRBV28 and TRBJ2-5): DVKVTQSSRYLVKRTGEKVFLECVQDMDHENMFWYRQDPGLGLRLIYFSYDVKMKEKGDIPEGYSVSREKKERFSLILESASTNQTSMYLCATAPGGGLGETQYFGPGTRLLVL.

The gene calls are TRBV7-9 and TRBJ2-7; a possible D gene is TRBD1 (6 bases). Germline V gives CDR1 SEHNR, CDR2 FQNEAQ (reference sequence). Trimming removed 2 bases from V and 4 bases from J, with 18 bases in between. This CDR3 has 16 residues. The CDR3 region is CASSLTGYEEEYEQYF. As DNA, the CDR3 is TGTGCCAGCAGCTTAACAGGGTATGAGGAGGAATACGAGCAGTACTTC.

By sample share, this clonotype is medium-sized. The rearrangement uses TRBV28 and TRBJ1-5; D not certain. The V end lost 2 bases, the J end lost 4 bases, and 12 bases lay between the germline ends. The CDR3 covers 15 residues. Germline V gene data show CDR1 as MDHEN and CDR2 as SYDVKM. CDR3 sequence (DNA): TGTGCCAGCAGTTTACACCAAATGGGGAATCAGCCCCAGCATTTT. Encoded protein: CASSLHQMGNQPQHF.

This chain joins TRBV20-1 and TRBJ1-5, with TRBD1 as a possible D gene (5 bases). V dropped 6 bases and J dropped 7 bases, with 13 bases sitting between them. Per germline, CDR1 DFQATT and CDR2 SNEGSKA (reference sequence). The CDR3 sequence is 12 residues long. The CDR3 bases are TGCAGTGCCAATAGGGGAGCCCAGCCCCAGCATTTT. This encodes CSANRGAQPQHF.

The V gene is TRBV9, the J gene TRBJ1-1; possibly TRBD1 for D (5 bases). V was pared by 0 bases and J by 2 bases, with 8 bases between. Germline loops: CDR1 SGDLS, CDR2 YYNGEE. CDR3 length: 14 residues. The CDR3 is CASSVVGTNTEAFF. The DNA for the CDR3 is TGTGCCAGCAGCGTAGTCGGGACCAACACTGAAGCTTTCTTT. Full variable domain (remainder filled in from reference TRBV9 and TRBJ1-1): DSGVTQTPKHLITATGQRVTLRCSPRSGDLSVYWYQQSLDQGLQFLIQYYNGEERAKGNILERFSAQQFPDLHSELNLSSLELGDSALYFCASSVVGTNTEAFFGQGTRLTVV.

This chain joins TRBV4-2 and TRBJ2-2, with TRBD1 identical over 8 bases. The V and J ends lost 4 bases and 4 bases, in that order; junction bases with no gene match: 8. The germline CDR1 and CDR2 sequences are LGHNA and YNFKEQ. The CDR3 spans 16 residues. CDR3 sequence reads: CASSPGQGRGTGELFF. The CDR3 nucleotides are TGTGCCAGCAGCCCCGGACAGGGTAGGGGCACCGGGGAGCTGTTTTTT.

By sample share, this clonotype is medium-sized. The V and J genes are TRBV2 and TRBJ2-7, with TRBD1 matching 9 bases. The germline gives CDR1 SNHLY, CDR2 FYNNEI. V shed 4 bases and J 3 bases; nucleotides not matched to a gene: 10. The CDR3 runs 16 residues. CDR3 in amino acids: CASSGGGTGKSYEQYF. DNA for the CDR3: TGTGCCAGCAGTGGGGGGGGGACAGGGAAAAGCTACGAGCAGTACTTC.

The chain uses TRBV29-1 and TRBJ2-7, with TRBD1 as a possible D gene (6 bases). Germline values: CDR1 SQVTM, CDR2 ANQGSEA. CDR3 length: 16 residues. The V end lost 7 bases, the J end lost 0 bases, and 22 bases lay between the germline ends. The CDR3 sequence is CSAIPQGQSSSYEQYF. The CDR3 region has the DNA TGCAGCGCCATCCCCCAGGGACAATCGAGCTCCTACGAGCAGTACTTC.

J is TRBJ1-2 and V is TRBV20-1, with 8 bases identical to TRBD1. Germline V gene sequence: CDR1 DFQATT, CDR2 SNEGSKA (reference sequence). The junction had 8 bases not matched to a gene; V was cut back by 3 bases and J by 5 bases. The CDR3 is made up of 14 amino acids. CDR3 amino acids: CSASPPTGVYGYTF. DNA of the CDR3: TGCAGTGCTAGTCCTCCGACAGGGGTATATGGCTACACCTTC.

This chain connects TRBV5-1 to TRBJ2-2, with D possibly being TRBD1 (5 bases). Germline V lookup: CDR1 SGHRS, CDR2 YFSETQ. V was cut by 1 base and J by 7 bases, with 14 bases left in between. The CDR3 loop spans 15 amino acids. The CDR3 nucleotides are TGCGCCAGCAGCTTGTCAGGGCGGAAGATCGGGGAGCTGTTTTTT. Protein product: CASSLSGRKIGELFF.

The chain couples TRBV30 to TRBJ1-5; a weak D match, TRBD1 (5 bases). Germline lookup yields CDR1 GTSNPN and CDR2 SVGIG (reference sequence). The CDR3 loop spans 14 amino acids. V lost 1 base to trimming and J lost 2 bases, with 9 bases between them. As DNA, the CDR3 is TGTGCCTGGAGTGGAGGGGTAGGCAATCAGCCCCAGCATTTT. This codes for CAWSGGVGNQPQHF.

This clonotype is classed as large (0.1 to 1%). V gene TRBV7-2 combines with J gene TRBJ2-7; D might be TRBD2 (5 bases). V was clipped by 5 bases and J by 2 bases, with 13 bases between them. Germline V gene lookup returns CDR1 SGHTA and CDR2 FQGNSA. CDR3 length: 14 residues. This CDR3 reads CASSPRFGAYEQYF. The CDR3 nucleotides read TGTGCCAGCAGCCCACGCTTCGGGGCCTACGAGCAGTACTTC. Based on the CDR3 plus reference TRBV7-2 and TRBJ2-7, the full variable domain is GAGVSQSPSNKVTEKGKDVELRCDPISGHTALYWYRQSLGQGLEFLIYFQGNSAPDKSGLPSDRFSAERTGGSVSTLTIQRTQQEDSAVYLCASSPRFGAYEQYFGPGTRLTVT.

The chain links TRBV7-2 to TRBJ2-3, with 9 bases that match TRBD2. The J segment lost 4 bases and the V segment lost 1 base, leaving 6 bases of the junction unmatched. Germline CDR1 SGHTA, CDR2 FQGNSA. The CDR3 sequence is 16 residues long. This CDR3 reads CASSLVAGGSSDTQYF. Here the CDR3 DNA reads TGTGCCAGCAGCTTAGTCGCGGGAGGGTCCTCAGATACGCAGTATTTT.

The chain carries TRBV6-5 and TRBJ1-5, with D perhaps TRBD1 (6 bases). V was trimmed by 4 bases and J by 7 bases, leaving 14 bases between them. The CDR3 is 14 residues long. Germline V gene lookup returns CDR1 MNHEY and CDR2 SVGAGI. The CDR3 loop is CASSFSRGNQPQHF. In DNA, the CDR3 is TGTGCCAGCAGTTTTTCAAGGGGGAACCAGCCCCAGCATTTT.

The CDR3 DNA reads as TGTGCCAGCTCACCACCGCGGGCTTGGACTAGCACAGATACGCAGTATTTT. It is translated as CASSPPRAWTSTDTQYF. V gene TRBV18 combines with J gene TRBJ2-3; D possibly corresponds to TRBD2 (5 bases). The CDR3 runs to 17 residues. Germline values: CDR1 KGHSH, CDR2 LQKENI. Trimming took 0 bases from V and 0 from J, leaving 13 bases between them.

CDR3 DNA: TGCAGTGCTGCGGGACTCCGGTCCTACGAGCAGTACTTC. This encodes CSAAGLRSYEQYF. The V gene is TRBV20-1, the J gene TRBJ2-7; D is perhaps TRBD2 (6 bases). This CDR3 spans 13 amino acids. The V end lost 5 bases, the J end lost 1 base, and 12 bases lay between the germline ends. The V gene's germline CDR1 is DFQATT and CDR2 SNEGSKA (reference sequence).

The chain links TRBV2 to TRBJ2-7, with a tentative D call TRBD2 (5 bases). V was cut by 9 bases and J by 6 bases, with 18 bases left in between. The CDR3 runs to 13 residues. The germline V gene has CDR1 SNHLY and CDR2 FYNNEI. CDR3 region: CASEEEEGLEQYF. Here the CDR3 DNA reads TGTGCCAGTGAGGAGGAAGAAGGGCTCGAGCAGTACTTC.

This chain links TRBV29-1 with TRBJ1-4; D is unresolved. Trimming left V 1 base short and J 6 bases short, with 12 bases between. In germline, CDR1 is SQVTM, CDR2 ANQGSEA. This CDR3 comprises 14 residues. CDR3 region: CSVEGVYGDEKLFF. CDR3 DNA sequence: TGCAGCGTTGAAGGAGTGTACGGAGATGAAAAACTGTTTTTT.

This clonotype is labeled as medium-sized (0.01 to 0.1%). This chain connects TRBV20-1 to TRBJ2-3; D remains unclear. V gave up 7 bases and J gave up 2 bases, with 13 bases separating them. The germline V gene has CDR1 DFQATT and CDR2 SNEGSKA (reference sequence). This CDR3 has 13 residues. CDR3 residues: CSGWGPHTDTQYF. Written as DNA, the CDR3 is TGCAGTGGGTGGGGTCCCCACACAGATACGCAGTATTTT.

This clonotype is medium-sized (0.01 to 0.1%) by share. The chain carries TRBV20-1 and TRBJ1-2; D perhaps matches TRBD1 (5 bases). This CDR3 region has 16 residues. CDR1 and CDR2 from the germline V gene are DFQATT and SNEGSKA (reference sequence). Deletions cut 0 bases from V and 2 bases from J, with 16 bases between. CDR3 protein: CSARDLGGRANYGYTF. Here the CDR3 DNA reads TGCAGTGCTAGAGATCTCGGCGGCAGGGCCAACTATGGCTACACCTTC.